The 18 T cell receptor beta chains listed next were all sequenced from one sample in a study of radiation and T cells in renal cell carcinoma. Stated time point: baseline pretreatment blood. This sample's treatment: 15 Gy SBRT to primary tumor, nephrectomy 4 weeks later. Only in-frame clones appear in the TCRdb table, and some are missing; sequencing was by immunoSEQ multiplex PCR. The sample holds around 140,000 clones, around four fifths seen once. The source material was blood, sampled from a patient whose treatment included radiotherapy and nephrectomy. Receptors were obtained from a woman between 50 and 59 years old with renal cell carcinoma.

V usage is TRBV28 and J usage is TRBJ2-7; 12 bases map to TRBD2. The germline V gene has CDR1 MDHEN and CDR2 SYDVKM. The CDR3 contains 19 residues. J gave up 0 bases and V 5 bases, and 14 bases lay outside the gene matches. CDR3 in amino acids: CASSPQRTSGTPLSYEQYF. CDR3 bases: TGTGCCAGCAGTCCACAGCGGACTAGCGGGACACCCCTCTCCTACGAGCAGTACTTC.

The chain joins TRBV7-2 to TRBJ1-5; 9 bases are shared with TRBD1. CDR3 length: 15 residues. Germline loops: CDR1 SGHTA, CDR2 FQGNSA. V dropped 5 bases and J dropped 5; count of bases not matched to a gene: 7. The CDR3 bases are TGTGCCAGCAGCCCCCAACAGGGGGCCGATCAGCCCCAGCATTTT. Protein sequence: CASSPQQGADQPQHF.

The CDR3 DNA sequence: TGTGCCAGCAGCTTCCGGGACAGGGGTCCTGAAGCTTTCTTT. Its translation: CASSFRDRGPEAFF. V gene TRBV7-2 combines with J gene TRBJ1-1; 10 bases fit TRBD1. The germline V gene encodes CDR1 SGHTA and CDR2 FQGNSA. Losses at the gene ends were 3 bases for V and 6 bases for J; bases not matched to a gene: 4. The CDR3 runs to 14 residues.

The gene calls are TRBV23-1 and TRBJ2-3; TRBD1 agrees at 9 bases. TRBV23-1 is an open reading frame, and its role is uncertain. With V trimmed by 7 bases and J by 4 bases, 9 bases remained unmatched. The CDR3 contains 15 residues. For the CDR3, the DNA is TGCGCCAGCATTTTCCGGACAGGGGAGGCAGATACGCAGTATTTT. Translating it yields CASIFRTGEADTQYF.

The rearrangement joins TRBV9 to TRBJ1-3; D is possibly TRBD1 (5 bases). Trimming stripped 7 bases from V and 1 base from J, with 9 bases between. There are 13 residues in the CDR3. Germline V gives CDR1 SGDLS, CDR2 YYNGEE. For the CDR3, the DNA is TGTGCCAGCGGGGGGTATTCTGGAAACACCATATATTTT. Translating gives CASGGYSGNTIYF.

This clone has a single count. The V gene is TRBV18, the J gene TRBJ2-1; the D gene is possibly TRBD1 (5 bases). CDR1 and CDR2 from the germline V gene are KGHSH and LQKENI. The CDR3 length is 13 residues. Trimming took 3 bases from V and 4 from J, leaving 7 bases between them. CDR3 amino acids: CASSPGQYNEQFF. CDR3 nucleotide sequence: TGTGCCAGCTCACCGGGGCAGTACAATGAGCAGTTCTTC. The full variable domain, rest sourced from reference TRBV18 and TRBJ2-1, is NAGVMQNPRHLVRRRGQEARLRCSPMKGHSHVYWYRQLPEEGLKFMVYLQKENIIDESGMPKERFSAEFPKEGPSILRIQQVVRGDSAAYFCASSPGQYNEQFFGPGTRLTVL.

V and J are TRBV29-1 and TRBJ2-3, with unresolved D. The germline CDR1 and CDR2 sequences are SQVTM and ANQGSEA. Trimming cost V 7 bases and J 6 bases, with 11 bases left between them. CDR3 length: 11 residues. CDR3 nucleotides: TGCAGCGGTAGGAGAGCCGATACGCAGTATTTT. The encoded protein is CSGRRADTQYF.

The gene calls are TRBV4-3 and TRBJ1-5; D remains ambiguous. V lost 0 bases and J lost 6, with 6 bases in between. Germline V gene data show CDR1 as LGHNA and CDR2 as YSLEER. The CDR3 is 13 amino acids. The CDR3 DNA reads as TGCGCCAGCAGCCAAGAGGGTAGTCAGCCCCAGCATTTT. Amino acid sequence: CASSQEGSQPQHF.

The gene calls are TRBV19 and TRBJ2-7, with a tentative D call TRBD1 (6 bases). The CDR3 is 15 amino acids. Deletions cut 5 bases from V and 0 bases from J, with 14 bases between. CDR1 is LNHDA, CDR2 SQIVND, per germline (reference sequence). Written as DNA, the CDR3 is TGTGCCAGTAGTCCCACCGCAGGGGACTCCTACGAGCAGTACTTC. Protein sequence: CASSPTAGDSYEQYF.

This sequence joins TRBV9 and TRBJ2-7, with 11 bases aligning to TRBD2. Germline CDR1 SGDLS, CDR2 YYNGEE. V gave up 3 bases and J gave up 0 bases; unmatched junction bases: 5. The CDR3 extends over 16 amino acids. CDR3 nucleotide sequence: TGTGCCAGCAGCGGGGCTAGCGGGGGGAACTCCTACGAGCAGTACTTC. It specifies CASSGASGGNSYEQYF.

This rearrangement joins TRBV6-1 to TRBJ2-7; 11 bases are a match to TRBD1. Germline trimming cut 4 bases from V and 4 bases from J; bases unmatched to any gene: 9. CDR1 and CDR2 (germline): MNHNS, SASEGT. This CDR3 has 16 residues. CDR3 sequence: CASSAGQGAIWYEQYF. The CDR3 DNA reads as TGTGCCAGCAGTGCCGGACAGGGGGCTATCTGGTACGAGCAGTACTTC.

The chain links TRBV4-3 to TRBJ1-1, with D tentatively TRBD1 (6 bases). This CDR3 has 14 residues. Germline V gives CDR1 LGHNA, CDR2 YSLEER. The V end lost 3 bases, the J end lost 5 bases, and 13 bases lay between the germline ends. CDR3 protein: CASSHMDRGTEAFF. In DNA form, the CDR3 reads TGCGCCAGCAGCCATATGGACAGAGGAACTGAAGCTTTCTTT.

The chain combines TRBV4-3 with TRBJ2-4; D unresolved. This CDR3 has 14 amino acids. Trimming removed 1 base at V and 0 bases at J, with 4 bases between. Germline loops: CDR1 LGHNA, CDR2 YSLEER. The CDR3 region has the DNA TGCGCCAGCAGCCAAGGTGTAGCCAAAAACATTCAGTACTTC. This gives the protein CASSQGVAKNIQYF.

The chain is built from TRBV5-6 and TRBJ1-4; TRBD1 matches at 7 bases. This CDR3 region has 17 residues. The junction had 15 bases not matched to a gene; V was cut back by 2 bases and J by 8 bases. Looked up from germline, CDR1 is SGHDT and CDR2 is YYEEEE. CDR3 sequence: CASSLRRDGQEDEKLFF. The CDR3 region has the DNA TGTGCCAGCAGCTTAAGACGGGACGGACAGGAGGACGAAAAACTGTTTTTT.

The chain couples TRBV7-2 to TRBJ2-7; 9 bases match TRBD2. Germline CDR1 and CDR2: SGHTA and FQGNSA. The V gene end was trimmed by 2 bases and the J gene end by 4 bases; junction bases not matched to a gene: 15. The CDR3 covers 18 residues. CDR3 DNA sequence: TGTGCCAGCAGCTTAACAACATCTAGCGGGGCCTGGAGTTACGAGCAGTACTTC. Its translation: CASSLTTSSGAWSYEQYF. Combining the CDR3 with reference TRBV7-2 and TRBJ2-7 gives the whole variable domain GAGVSQSPSNKVTEKGKDVELRCDPISGHTALYWYRQSLGQGLEFLIYFQGNSAPDKSGLPSDRFSAERTGGSVSTLTIQRTQQEDSAVYLCASSLTTSSGAWSYEQYFGPGTRLTVT.

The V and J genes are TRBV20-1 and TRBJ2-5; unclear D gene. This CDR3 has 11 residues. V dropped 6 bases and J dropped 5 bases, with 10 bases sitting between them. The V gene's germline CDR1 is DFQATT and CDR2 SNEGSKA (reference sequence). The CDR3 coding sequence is TGCAGTGCAAGGGCCCGGGAGACCCAGTACTTC. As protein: CSARARETQYF.

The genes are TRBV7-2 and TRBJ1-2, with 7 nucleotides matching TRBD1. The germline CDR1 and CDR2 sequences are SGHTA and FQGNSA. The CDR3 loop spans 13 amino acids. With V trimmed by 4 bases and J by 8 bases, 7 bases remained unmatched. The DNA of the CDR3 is TGTGCCAGCAGCTACATCACAGGGGTGGGCTACACCTTC. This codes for CASSYITGVGYTF.

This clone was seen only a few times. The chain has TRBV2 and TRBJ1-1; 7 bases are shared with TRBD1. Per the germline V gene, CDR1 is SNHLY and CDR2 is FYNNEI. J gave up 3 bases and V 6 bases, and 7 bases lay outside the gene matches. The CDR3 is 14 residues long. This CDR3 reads CASRLRQGDTEAFF. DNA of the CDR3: TGTGCCAGCAGGCTCCGACAGGGTGACACTGAAGCTTTCTTT.